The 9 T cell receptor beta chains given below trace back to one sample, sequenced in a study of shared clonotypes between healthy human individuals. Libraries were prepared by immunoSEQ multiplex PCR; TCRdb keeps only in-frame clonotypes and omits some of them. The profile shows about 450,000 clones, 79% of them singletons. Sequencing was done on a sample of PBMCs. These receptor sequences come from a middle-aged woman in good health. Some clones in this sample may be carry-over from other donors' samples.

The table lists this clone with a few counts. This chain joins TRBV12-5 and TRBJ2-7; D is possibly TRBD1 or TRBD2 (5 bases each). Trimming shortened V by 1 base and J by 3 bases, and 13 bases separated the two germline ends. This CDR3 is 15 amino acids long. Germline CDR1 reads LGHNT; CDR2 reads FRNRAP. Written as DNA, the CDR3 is TGTGCTAGTGGTTTGGGGGACGGGATGGGCTACGAGCAGTACTTC. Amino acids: CASGLGDGMGYEQYF.

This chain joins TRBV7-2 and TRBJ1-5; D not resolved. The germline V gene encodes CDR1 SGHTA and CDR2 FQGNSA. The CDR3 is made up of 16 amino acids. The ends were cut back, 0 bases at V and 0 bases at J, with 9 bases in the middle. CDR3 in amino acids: CASSLAVRDSNQPQHF. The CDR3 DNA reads TGTGCCAGCAGCTTAGCTGTACGAGATAGCAATCAGCCCCAGCATTTT.

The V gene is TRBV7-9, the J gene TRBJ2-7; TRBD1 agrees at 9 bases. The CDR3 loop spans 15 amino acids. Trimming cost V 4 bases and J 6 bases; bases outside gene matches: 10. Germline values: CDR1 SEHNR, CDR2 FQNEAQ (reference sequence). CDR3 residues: CASSSRDREGREQYF. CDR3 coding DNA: TGTGCCAGCAGCTCGAGGGACAGGGAAGGTCGCGAGCAGTACTTC. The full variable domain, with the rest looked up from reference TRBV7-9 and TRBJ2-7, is DTGVSQNPRHKITKRGQNVTFRCDPISEHNRLYWYRQTLGQGPEFLTYFQNEAQLEKSRLLSDRFSAERPKGSFSTLEIQRTEQGDSAMYLCASSSRDREGREQYFGPGTRLTVT.

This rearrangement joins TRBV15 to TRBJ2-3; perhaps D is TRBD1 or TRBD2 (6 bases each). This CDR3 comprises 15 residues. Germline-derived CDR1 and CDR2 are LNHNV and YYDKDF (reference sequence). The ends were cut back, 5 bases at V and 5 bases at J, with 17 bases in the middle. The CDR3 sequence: CATSHIGGLGDTQYF. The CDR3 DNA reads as TGTGCCACCAGCCACATCGGGGGCTTGGGAGATACGCAGTATTTT.

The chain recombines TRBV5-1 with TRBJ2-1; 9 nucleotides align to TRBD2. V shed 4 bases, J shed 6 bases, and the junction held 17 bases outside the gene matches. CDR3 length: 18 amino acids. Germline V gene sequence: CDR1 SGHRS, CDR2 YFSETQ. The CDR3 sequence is CASSKRSLTAGGSNEQFF. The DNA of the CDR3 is TGCGCCAGCAGCAAAAGATCTTTAACTGCGGGAGGGAGCAATGAGCAGTTCTTC.

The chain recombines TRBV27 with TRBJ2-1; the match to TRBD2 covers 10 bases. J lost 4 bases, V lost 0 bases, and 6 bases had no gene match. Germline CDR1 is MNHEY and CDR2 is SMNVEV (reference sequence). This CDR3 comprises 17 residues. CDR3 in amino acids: CASSLSLSGLAYNEQFF. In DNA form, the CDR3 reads TGTGCCAGCAGTTTATCGCTTTCGGGACTAGCGTACAATGAGCAGTTCTTC.

The CDR3 nucleotides read TGTGCCAGCAGCTTAGATCATGGAGCGGGATCGTCCTACAATGAGCAGTTCTTC. It is translated as CASSLDHGAGSSYNEQFF. The chain has TRBV11-3 and TRBJ2-1, with 7 bases aligning to TRBD2. Germline V gene data show CDR1 as SGHNT and CDR2 as YENEEA. This CDR3 is 18 amino acids long. The trim removed 0 bases at V and 1 base at J, leaving 9 bases unmatched.

The CDR3 loop is CASGKDRGQETQYF. The DNA for the CDR3 is TGTGCCAGCGGGAAGGACAGGGGTCAAGAGACCCAGTACTTC. This chain joins TRBV2 and TRBJ2-5, with 9 bases lining up with TRBD1. Germline V gene data show CDR1 as SNHLY and CDR2 as FYNNEI. V lost 8 bases and J lost 2; bases outside the gene matches: 6. CDR3 length equals 14 residues. The complete variable domain, with remaining parts taken from reference TRBV2 and TRBJ2-5, reads EPEVTQTPSHQVTQMGQEVILRCVPISNHLYFYWYRQILGQKVEFLVSFYNNEISEKSEIFDDQFSVERPDGSNFTLKIRSTKLEDSAMYFCASGKDRGQETQYFGPGTRLLVL.

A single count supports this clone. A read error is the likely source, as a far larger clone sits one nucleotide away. CDR3 loop: CACRQDRLAGVLQTYEQHF. CDR3 in DNA: TGTGCCTGCCGGCAGGATCGACTAGCGGGAGTTCTACAAACCTACGAGCAGCACTTC. This sequence joins TRBV30 and TRBJ2-7; 12 bases are shared with TRBD2. The CDR3 loop spans 19 amino acids. Per germline, CDR1 GTSNPN and CDR2 SVGIG (reference sequence).